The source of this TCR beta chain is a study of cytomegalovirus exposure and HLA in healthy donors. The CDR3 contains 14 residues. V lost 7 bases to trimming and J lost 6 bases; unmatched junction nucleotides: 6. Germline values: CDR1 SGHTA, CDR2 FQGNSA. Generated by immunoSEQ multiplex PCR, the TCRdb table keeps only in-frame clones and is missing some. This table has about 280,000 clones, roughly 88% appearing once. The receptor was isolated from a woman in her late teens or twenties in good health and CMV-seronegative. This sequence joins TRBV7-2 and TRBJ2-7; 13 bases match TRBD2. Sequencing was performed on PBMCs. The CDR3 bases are TGTGCCAGCACCCCGGGACTAGCGGGATCCGAGCAGTACTTC. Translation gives CASTPGLAGSEQYF.